This TCR beta chain came from a study of T cell repertoires in cytomegalovirus infection. Study information: Researchers turned to recently identified HLA-C-restricted CMV epitopes as well as well-studied HLA-B-restricted ones. Study results and caveats: The cumulative frequency of public TCR beta families distinguished individuals who carried CMV together with the relevant HLA. CMV-specific TCR beta clonotypes restricted by HLA-C dominated the ex vivo response.

Notes on this clonotype: The antigen is undetermined.

TCRdb reprocessed the reads with MiXCR, giving one entry per CDR3 protein. The sample has nearly 700,000 distinct CDR3 sequences; roughly 36% are singletons. Trimming took 4 bases from V and 6 from J, leaving 16 bases between them. Germline V gives CDR1 SQVTM, CDR2 ANQGSEA. The CDR3 sequence is 14 residues long. The input for sequencing was cultured PBMCs, taken from culture after CMV antigen stimulation. This chain uses TRBV29-1 with TRBJ2-1; D tentatively fits TRBD1 or TRBD2 (5 bases each). The TCR comes from a human donor in good health (CMV status not recorded). Some clones in this sample may be carry-over from other donors' samples. This CDR3 is CSVVRGDRVNEQFF. The DNA for the CDR3 is TGCAGCGTTGTAAGAGGGGACCGGGTCAATGAGCAGTTCTTC.